The text below deals with one TCR beta chain. Its antigen remains unidentified. No much larger clonotype is one base removed from it; base qualities were not supplied. The sample is drawn from a study of blood T cell repertoires in COVID-19 (dated by TCRdb to the early 2020s). Background for the entire study: The collaborator samples originated in the United States, Italy and Spain and spanned the acute and convalescent phases of COVID-19. The material from the prospective study consisted of cDNA or gDNA derived from T cells, B-cell-depleted T cells, or PBMCs. Deeply sampled blood TCRbeta repertoires from subjects exposed to, actively infected with, or recovered from COVID-19 were included in the dataset. The repertoires were made available in a free public database intended to serve as a resource for research on the immune response to SARS-CoV-2. The samples were drawn from two sources: the first 160 participants of the ongoing ImmuneRACE study, and fewer than 1,500 subjects contributed by 6 global collaborators. The sample metadata nearly always contained a de-identified subject ID, COVID-19 status, age in years and sex. Where available, HLA class I and class II types were taken from metadata supplied by the sample provider and were not determined by assay-based typing. Overall study outcomes, separate from this receptor: The quantity of clinical and demographic metadata differed by source and by participant and was supplied without curation.

CDR1 and CDR2, looked up from the germline V gene, are SGHRS and YFSETQ. The CDR3 measures 16 amino acids from cysteine to phenylalanine. Only the CDR3 part of the read is kept: 48 bases, read in frame from the first base. The junction shows trimming of 2 bases on V and 4 bases on J, and the gene matches do not reach 4 bases of it. One collaborating source in Seattle enrolled patients while the patients were actively infected and followed the patients over time throughout the course of disease. The collaborating institutions used their own protocols to collect whole blood in K2EDTA tubes. For TCRbeta analysis, collaborators shipped samples in one of three forms: frozen whole blood, isolated PBMCs, or DNA extracted from either of those sample types. The immunoSEQ Assay, a bias-controlled multiplex PCR, was used to amplify TCRbeta CDR3 regions from genomic DNA. Under the source paper's analysis protocol: The number of nucleated cells in each sample was estimated by amplification of reference gene primers within the assay. To quantify the absolute abundance of each unique TCRbeta CDR3 rearrangement, sequence reads were collapsed and filtered. For each sample, productive Simpson clonality was calculated as the square root of Simpson's diversity index over productive rearrangements. In its TCRdb copy, this immuneACCESS table keeps in-frame sequences only and misses some clones. Where compared with another copy, unresolved V genes explain less than half of these, and the others have no known cause. The DNA gave D and trimming, while V, J and clone size come from that table. Present in this sample are some 400,000 clones, 80% to 90% of which were seen just once. The top ten constitute over 2% of the sample.

The rearrangement combines TRBV5-1 with TRBJ2-2, and 11 bases in between align with TRBD2. Specimen: peripheral blood. This receptor was identified in an older woman with COVID-19, enrolled during active disease. The sequence in DNA is TGCGCCAGCAGCTTCGTAGCGGGGGGGCTCACCGGGGAGCTGTTTTTT. Protein translation: CASSFVAGGLTGELFF.